The 24 T cell receptor beta chains listed next were all sequenced from one sample in a study of breast tumors, draining lymph nodes, adjacent tissues. A single record per CDR3 protein comes from TCRdb applying MiXCR to the multiplex PCR reads. The table shows under 250,000 distinct CDR3 sequences, with roughly 32% occurring only once. The lymph nodes were axillary draining lymph nodes from breast cancer patients. Sample: axillary lymph node tissue. The receptors here all came from a female donor with breast cancer. Some clones in this sample may be carry-over from other donors' samples.

On this clonotype itself: This may come from a read error, since a much larger clone is one base off. The CDR3 sequence: CASPPFRHSGDEQYF. The CDR3 DNA reads TGTGCCAGCCCACCATTCCGACACTCGGGGGACGAGCAGTACTTC. The chain is built from TRBV18 and TRBJ2-7, with D tentatively TRBD2 (6 bases). From germline, CDR1 is KGHSH and CDR2 LQKENI. The CDR3 extends over 15 amino acids.

This clonotype was observed many times. The chain recombines TRBV28 with TRBJ2-7, with a tentative D call TRBD1 (5 bases). This CDR3 contains 13 residues. Germline CDR1 is MDHEN and CDR2 is SYDVKM. Trimming removed 2 bases from V and 5 bases from J, with 10 bases in between. This CDR3 is CASSLQGVNEQYF. CDR3 bases: TGTGCCAGCAGTTTACAGGGTGTCAACGAGCAGTACTTC.

This clonotype was picked up a small number of times. Given a much more abundant clone one base away, this may be a read error. The chain is built from TRBV12-5 and TRBJ2-1, with TRBD2 matching 11 bases. CDR1 and CDR2 from the germline V gene are LGHNT and FRNRAP. The CDR3 contains 16 residues. The CDR3 loop reads CASGFLPSGGNNEQLF. The CDR3, as DNA: TGTGCTAGTGGTTTTCTCCCTAGCGGGGGGAACAATGAGCAGCTCTTC.

This clonotype was counted at least ten times. This chain uses TRBV14 with TRBJ2-7; 12 nucleotides match TRBD2. The CDR3 sequence is 15 residues long. Trimming at V came to 4 bases and at J to 2 bases, leaving 3 bases not matched to a gene. Germline lookup yields CDR1 SGHDN and CDR2 FVKESK. CDR3 sequence (DNA): TGTGCCAGCAGCCCGGGACTAGCGGGCCCCTACGAGCAGTACTTC. This encodes CASSPGLAGPYEQYF.

This clonotype occurred many times. The chain joins TRBV5-1 to TRBJ2-7; 7 nucleotides match TRBD2. Germline V CDR1 and CDR2: SGHRS, YFSETQ. V lost 7 bases to trimming and J lost 5 bases; unmatched junction nucleotides: 9. The CDR3 has 13 residues. The CDR3 bases are TGCGCCAGCTCCTCCCGGGGAGGGGACGAGCAGTACTTC. As protein: CASSSRGGDEQYF.

This clonotype occurred many times. This chain uses TRBV20-1 with TRBJ2-3; 11 bases map to TRBD1. V trimming: 2 bases; J trimming: 6 bases; junction bases outside the gene matches: 7. The CDR3 is made up of 15 amino acids. Germline V gene data show CDR1 as DFQATT and CDR2 as SNEGSKA (reference sequence). In DNA form, the CDR3 reads TGCAGTGCTAGACCCTGGACAGGGGGCCGGGATACGCAGTATTTT. Its translation is CSARPWTGGRDTQYF.

This clonotype showed up many times. The chain uses TRBV7-2 and TRBJ1-2; the D is unclear. V was shortened by 6 bases and J by 4 bases, with 15 bases between the two germline ends. CDR3 size: 14 residues. Germline V lookup: CDR1 SGHTA, CDR2 FQGNSA. The CDR3, as DNA: TGTGCCAGCAGGATCACCGGAGGAAGCTATGGCTACACCTTC. This gives the protein CASRITGGSYGYTF.

This clonotype showed up many times. This chain joins TRBV29-1 and TRBJ2-5, with TRBD2 identical over 13 bases. The trim removed 6 bases at V and 0 bases at J, leaving 7 bases unmatched. Germline CDR1 is SQVTM and CDR2 is ANQGSEA. CDR3 length: 16 amino acids. The CDR3 loop is CSVGLAGAKYQETQYF. Written as DNA, the CDR3 is TGCAGCGTCGGACTAGCGGGAGCAAAGTACCAAGAGACCCAGTACTTC.

The J gene is TRBJ1-2, the V gene TRBV18; possibly TRBD1 for D (6 bases). In germline, CDR1 is KGHSH, CDR2 LQKENI. V dropped 3 bases and J dropped 6 bases, with 14 bases sitting between them. The CDR3 is 14 amino acids. The CDR3 reads CASSPYREKNGYTF. DNA of the CDR3: TGTGCCAGCTCACCTTACAGGGAGAAGAATGGCTACACCTTC.

This clonotype has a count of ten or more. The rearrangement uses TRBV12-3 or TRBV12-4 and TRBJ1-3; D is undetermined. The CDR3 has 15 amino acids. V lost 6 bases and J 2 bases, leaving 14 bases between the germline ends. As DNA, the CDR3 is TGTGCCAGCAGCCTCGGTCTTTGGGCTGGAAACACCATATATTTT. As protein: CASSLGLWAGNTIYF.

This clonotype was seen just once. J is TRBJ1-4 and V is TRBV4-2; no firm D call. Trimming cost V 0 bases and J 0 bases, with 14 bases left between them. This CDR3 contains 18 residues. In germline, CDR1 is LGHNA, CDR2 YNFKEQ. The CDR3 sequence is CASSQDPGLGTTNEKLFF. The DNA of the CDR3 is TGTGCCAGCAGCCAAGATCCGGGCTTGGGGACAACTAATGAAAAACTGTTTTTT.

This clonotype was detected ten times or more. This rearrangement joins TRBV11-3 to TRBJ2-4; 10 bases fit TRBD2. Germline-derived CDR1 and CDR2 are SGHNT and YENEEA. CDR3 length: 17 amino acids. V was clipped by 1 base and J by 2 bases; unmatched bases: 5. The CDR3 here is CASSLGLAGVSKNIQYF. For the CDR3, the DNA is TGTGCCAGCAGCTTAGGGCTAGCGGGAGTATCCAAAAACATTCAGTACTTC.

V usage is TRBV29-1 and J usage is TRBJ1-1; D gene uncertain. The germline V gene encodes CDR1 SQVTM and CDR2 ANQGSEA. Trimming removed 4 bases from V and 1 base from J, with 10 bases in between. The CDR3 is 13 residues long. The CDR3 nucleotides are TGCAGCGTTGTTTCACCCAGGAACACTGAAGCTTTCTTT. Its translation: CSVVSPRNTEAFF.

The chain is built from TRBV12-3 or TRBV12-4 and TRBJ1-1; a possible D gene is TRBD1 (5 bases). CDR3 length equals 12 residues. Trimming pared 6 bases from V and 8 bases from J, leaving 13 bases between. CDR3 amino acids: CASSLGRVEAFF. In DNA form, the CDR3 reads TGTGCCAGCAGCCTCGGCAGGGTCGAAGCTTTCTTT.

Turning to this clonotype: A much larger clone lies one base from this, so it may be a read error. The chain combines TRBV20-1 with TRBJ2-5, with 7 nucleotides matching TRBD1. This CDR3 spans 14 amino acids. Trimming cost V 6 bases and J 7 bases; bases outside gene matches: 14. From germline, CDR1 is DFQATT and CDR2 SNEGSKA (reference sequence). This CDR3 reads CSAGSGTALATQYF. In nucleotides, the CDR3 is TGCAGTGCCGGTTCCGGGACAGCCCTAGCGACCCAGTACTTC.

In regard to this clonotype: This may stem from a read error, because a much larger clone lies one nucleotide away. The chain recombines TRBV20-1 with TRBJ2-1; tentative D call: TRBD2 (6 bases). Germline V gives CDR1 DFQATT, CDR2 SNEGSKA (reference sequence). This CDR3 region has 12 residues. CDR3 sequence (DNA): TGCAGTGCCGCCGGGACTTACAATGAGCCGTTCTTC. Translation: CSAAGTYNEPFF.

This clonotype occurred many times. The chain employs TRBV2 and TRBJ1-5; D not certain. The germline V gene has CDR1 SNHLY and CDR2 FYNNEI. Trimming removed 3 bases at V and 5 bases at J, with 11 bases between. This CDR3 has 14 residues. The CDR3 DNA reads as TGTGCCAGCAGTGATTTAGGGCGCCATCAGCCCCAGCATTTT. It encodes CASSDLGRHQPQHF.

Remarks on this clonotype: This may come from a read error, since a much larger clone is one base off. The conserved phenylalanine or tryptophan is not found at the CDR3 terminus, so this likely reflects a read error. The gene calls are TRBV6-5 and TRBJ2-1, with 9 bases that match TRBD2. Germline trimming cut 0 bases from V and 7 bases from J; bases unmatched to any gene: 4. The CDR3 is 15 amino acids. The germline V gene has CDR1 MNHEY and CDR2 SVGAGI. CDR3 sequence: CASSYSASGINEQFL. The DNA for the CDR3 is TGTGCCAGCAGTTACTCAGCTAGCGGGATAAATGAGCAGTTCCTC.

This clonotype was counted many times. This chain uses TRBV4-3 with TRBJ2-7; 13 nucleotides line up with TRBD2. There are 16 residues in the CDR3. Germline CDR1 and CDR2: LGHNA and YSLEER. The ends lost 0 bases at V and 7 bases at J; junction bases unmatched: 6. CDR3 in amino acids: CASSQDGLAGEGEQYF. CDR3 nucleotide sequence: TGCGCCAGCAGCCAAGATGGACTAGCGGGAGAAGGTGAGCAGTACTTC.

The chain has TRBV19 and TRBJ2-3; 12 bases align to TRBD2. Germline CDR1 and CDR2: LNHDA and SQIVND (reference sequence). The length of the CDR3 is 17 residues. V lost 6 bases to trimming and J lost 0 bases; unmatched junction nucleotides: 7. The CDR3 sequence is CASRIPGTSGSTDTQYF. CDR3 coding DNA: TGTGCCAGTAGAATCCCCGGGACTAGCGGGAGCACAGATACGCAGTATTTT.

At least ten counts were recorded for this clonotype. This chain links TRBV4-1 with TRBJ1-4; D gene ambiguous. V gave up 1 base and J gave up 0 bases, with 15 bases separating them. The CDR3 runs to 18 residues. Germline values: CDR1 MGHRA, CDR2 YSYEKL. CDR3 nucleotides: TGCGCCAGCAGCCAAGCAGTTGCAGGAGCTGCAACTAATGAAAAACTGTTTTTT. Translation: CASSQAVAGAATNEKLFF.

As for this clonotype: A much larger clone sits a single nucleotide away, making a read error possible. Since the CDR3 does not end with the conserved phenylalanine or tryptophan, this likely comes from a read error. The CDR3 loop reads CAWSVLPRASTDTQYS. In DNA form, the CDR3 reads TGTGCCTGGAGTGTACTTCCGAGAGCGAGCACAGATACGCAGTATTCT. The rearrangement uses TRBV30 and TRBJ2-3; the D is unclear. The CDR3 consists of 16 residues. Germline V gene data show CDR1 as GTSNPN and CDR2 as SVGIG (reference sequence). The V and J ends lost 0 bases and 0 bases respectively, with 13 bases between them.

This clonotype was detected ten times or more. The chain has TRBV7-3 and TRBJ2-6; TRBD2 agrees at 8 bases. The J segment lost 2 bases and the V segment lost 4 bases, leaving 7 bases of the junction unmatched. The CDR3 spans 17 residues. CDR1 and CDR2 from the germline V gene are SGHTA and FQGTGA. CDR3 residues: CASSSNPGGAGANVLTF. The CDR3 nucleotides are TGTGCCAGCAGCTCCAACCCCGGGGGGGCTGGGGCCAACGTCCTGACTTTC.

This clonotype was detected a few times. This may be a read error: a much more frequent sequence differs by one nucleotide. This sequence joins TRBV20-1 and TRBJ2-1, with 13 bases that match TRBD2. The CDR3 has 13 residues. Germline V gene lookup returns CDR1 DFQATT and CDR2 SNEGSKA (reference sequence). V was clipped by 1 base and J by 12 bases; unmatched bases: 3. CDR3 sequence reads: CSARGTSGSAQFF. In DNA form, the CDR3 reads TGCAGTGCTAGAGGGACTAGCGGGAGTGCGCAGTTCTTC.